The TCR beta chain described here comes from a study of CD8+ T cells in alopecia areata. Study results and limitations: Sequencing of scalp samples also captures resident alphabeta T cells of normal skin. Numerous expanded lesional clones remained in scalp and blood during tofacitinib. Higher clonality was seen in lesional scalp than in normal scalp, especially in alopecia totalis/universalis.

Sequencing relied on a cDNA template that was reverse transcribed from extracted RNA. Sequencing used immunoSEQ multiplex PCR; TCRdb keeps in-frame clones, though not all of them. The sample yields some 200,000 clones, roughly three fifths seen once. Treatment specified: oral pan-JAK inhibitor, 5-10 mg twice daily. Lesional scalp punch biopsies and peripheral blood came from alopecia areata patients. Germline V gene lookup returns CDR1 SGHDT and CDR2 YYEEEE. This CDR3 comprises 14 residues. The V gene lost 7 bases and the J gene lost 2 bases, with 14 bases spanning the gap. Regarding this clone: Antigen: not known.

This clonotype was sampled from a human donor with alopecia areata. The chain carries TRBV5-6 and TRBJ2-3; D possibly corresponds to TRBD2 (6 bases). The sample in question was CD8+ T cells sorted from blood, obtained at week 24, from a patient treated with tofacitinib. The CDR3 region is CASGGLSPTDTQYF. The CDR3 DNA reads TGTGCCAGCGGAGGACTAAGTCCCACAGATACGCAGTATTTT.